A single sample is the source of the 3 T cell receptor beta chains below, sequenced in a study of radiotherapy plus CTLA-4 blockade in lung cancer. Here immunoSEQ multiplex PCR was the method, and the copy in TCRdb shows in-frame clones only, minus some. Of more than 75,000 clones in the sample, more than 70% were seen once. The starting material was peripheral blood, obtained from a patient treated with radiotherapy plus ipilimumab. Receptor source: a human donor with non-small cell lung cancer that progressed on radiotherapy plus ipilimumab.

This clone came up a few times. The chain employs TRBV28 and TRBJ2-5; 11 positions agree with TRBD2. V gave up 1 base and J gave up 0 bases; unmatched junction bases: 7. Germline-derived CDR1 and CDR2 are MDHEN and SYDVKM. This CDR3 comprises 18 residues. The chain's CDR3 is CASSLFQTSGVYQETQYF. CDR3 DNA: TGTGCCAGCAGTTTATTCCAGACTAGCGGGGTATACCAAGAGACCCAGTACTTC.

In this sample, this clone turned up a few times. The rearrangement uses TRBV27 and TRBJ2-7; 8 bases line up with TRBD1. V was clipped by 5 bases and J by 5 bases; unmatched bases: 5. Germline CDR1 MNHEY, CDR2 SMNVEV (reference sequence). The CDR3 is 13 amino acids. The CDR3 protein is CASSRTGRHEQYF. CDR3 nucleotides: TGTGCCAGCAGTAGGACAGGGAGGCACGAGCAGTACTTC.

The chain recombines TRBV27 with TRBJ2-1; 7 bases line up with TRBD2. CDR3 length equals 15 residues. Germline CDR1 MNHEY, CDR2 SMNVEV (reference sequence). Unmatched junction bases numbered 11, after V lost 5 bases and J lost 7 bases. This chain's CDR3 is CASSPEAGSGNEQFF. The CDR3 DNA sequence: TGTGCCAGCAGTCCCGAAGCGGGGTCGGGGAATGAGCAGTTCTTC.